This T cell receptor (beta chain) was sequenced during a study of blood T cell repertoires in COVID-19. The wider study: PBMCs, B-cell-depleted T cells, or T cells were the source of the cDNA or gDNA that made up the material.

Generated by immunoSEQ multiplex PCR, the TCRdb table keeps only in-frame clones and is missing some. Among about 190,000 clones listed, roughly 78% were seen once. In germline, CDR1 is SGHTA, CDR2 FQGTGA. The CDR3 length is 15 residues. J gave up 5 bases and V 2 bases, and 3 bases lay outside the gene matches. The chain couples TRBV7-3 to TRBJ2-7, with 13 bases matching TRBD2. Sequenced: peripheral blood. The clonotype comes from a woman aged 80 or over with active or convalescent COVID-19. In DNA, the CDR3 is TGTGCCAGCAGCTTATCTGGGACTAGCGGGGACGAGCAGTACTTC. It encodes CASSLSGTSGDEQYF.